This T cell receptor (beta chain) comes out of a study of somatic mutations in cytotoxic T cells in rheumatoid arthritis (dated by TCRdb to 2015 to 2018). For the wider study: Patient peripheral blood (less than 32 ml EDTA) was drawn right after diagnosis and before any treatment started. Sorted V beta1+ cells also underwent TCRB sequencing, and some V beta antibody-stained T-cell populations were flow-sorted at nearly 100% purity on a FACSAria II or Sony SH800. To characterize clonality, the study used TCRB deep sequencing while asking whether somatic mutations are carried by expanded CD8+ T-cell clones in newly diagnosed, untreated rheumatoid arthritis. TCRB deep sequencing covered approximately 64 patients with rheumatoid arthritis along with around 20 healthy controls. Patient and control groups had essentially identical median ages.

TCRB CDR3 sequencing used the immunoSEQ assay on genomic DNA. The authors processed their data as follows. Patient CD8+ clones larger than 1% were compared against published virus-specific TCRB sequences, and only a few matched. Only productive TCRB rearrangements were included in the analyses. Clonality was calculated as a Shannon entropy-based productive clonality index, and a clone was defined by a unique TCRB CDR3 sequence. To calculate repertoire overlap between two samples, the template counts of each clone were considered relative to each sample's total templates. V-gene usage measured by flow cytometry correlated with TCRB sequencing V-gene usage, with a Spearman r of roughly 0.64. Held by TCRdb, this immuneACCESS table contains in-frame sequences only and omits some clones. Under half of the omission traces to an unresolved V gene where checked; the cause of the rest is unknown. Clone size and V and J calls were adopted from that table, with D and trimming inferred from the DNA. This sample gives about 18,000 clones in total; about 81% of them show up just once. The ten largest clones take up roughly 13% of the sample.

On this clone: This clone's antigen is unknown. Base qualities are not recorded, but no much larger clone differs from it by a single base.

What the research found in general, with its limitations: An increase of CD8+ clonality with age was seen in patients (Spearman r ≈ 0.49) but not in healthy controls. Rheumatoid arthritis patients and age-matched healthy controls did not significantly differ in CD8+ T-cell clonality. Viral specificity could not be ruled out by absence from virus-specific databases, and the antigen targets of the expanded CD8+ clones remained unknown. The largest CD8+ clone made up more than 20% of CD8+ cells in about an eighth of the 65 patients, and blood and synovial fluid shared several identical CD8+ TCRB sequences.

CD4+ and CD8+ cells were isolated by positive magnetic bead selection on an AutoMACS, and purity was checked by flow cytometry. Initial screening for clonal expansions relied on flow cytometry with a TCR V beta antibody panel, after which sorted CD8+ fractions underwent TCRB deep sequencing for characterization. Peripheral blood mononuclear cells were isolated by Ficoll-Paque PLUS density gradient separation. DNA was extracted from CD4-enriched, CD8-enriched or PBMC samples with Nucleospin Tissue or Tissue XS kits and quantified with a Qubit 2.0 fluorometer. Material for sequencing was CD8+ T cells sorted from blood. The receptor was isolated from an adult with rheumatoid arthritis.

In nucleotide form, the sequence is TGCGCCAGCAGCCAAGATGGTCAGAACACTGAAGCTTTCTTT. It is translated as CASSQDGQNTEAFF. Here the chain combines TRBV4-3 and TRBJ1-1, with the D gene call left open. V and J are truncated by 0 bases and 1 base respectively, leaving an intervening sequence of 6 bases. The germline V gene gives CDR1 as LGHNA and CDR2 as YSLEER. Including the terminal cysteine and phenylalanine, the CDR3 comprises 14 residues. The read is trimmed to its CDR3 DNA, 42 bases read in frame from base 1.